This T cell receptor beta chain was sequenced for a study of a mutant IDH1 vaccine in newly diagnosed glioma. Background on the study: With temozolomide cycles, or 4-6 weeks after radiotherapy alone, vaccination was started.

This table comes from immunoSEQ multiplex PCR, and its TCRdb copy is limited to in-frame clones, with some not included. The sample records 50,000 to 70,000 clones, around 85% being singletons. Trimming removed 4 bases at V and 4 bases at J, with 5 bases between. CDR1 MNHEY and CDR2 SMNVEV come from the germline V gene (reference sequence). CDR3 length: 11 residues. In the case of this clone: The antigen is undetermined.

Documented time point: week 35, safety follow-up. Mutant IDH1 20-mer peptide, at 300 ug, made up each vaccine dose, with topical imiquimod. The patients were given eight vaccinations, one each in weeks 1, 3, 5, 7, 11, 15, 19 and 23. Tumors from donors were new WHO grade 3 or 4 IDH1-mutant astrocytomas with ATRX loss. J is TRBJ2-7 and V is TRBV27, with unresolved D. The receptor comes from a man aged 35 to 55 with glioma. This specimen consisted of PBMCs, obtained from a glioma patient whose treatment included an IDH1 peptide vaccine. The CDR3 nucleotides are TGTGCCAGCAGTTCCCATTACGAGCAGTACTTC. Its translation: CASSSHYEQYF.